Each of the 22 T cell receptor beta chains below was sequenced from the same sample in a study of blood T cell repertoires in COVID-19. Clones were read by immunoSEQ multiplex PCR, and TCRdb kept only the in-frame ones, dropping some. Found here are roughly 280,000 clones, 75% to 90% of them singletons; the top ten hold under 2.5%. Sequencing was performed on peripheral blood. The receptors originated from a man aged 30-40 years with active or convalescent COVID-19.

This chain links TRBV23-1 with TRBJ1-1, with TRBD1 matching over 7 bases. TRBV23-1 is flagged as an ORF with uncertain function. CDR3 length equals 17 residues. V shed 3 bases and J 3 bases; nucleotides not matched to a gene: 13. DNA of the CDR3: TGCGCCAGCAGTCACCAAATAGAGGGGGCGCAGGACACTGAAGCTTTCTTT. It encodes CASSHQIEGAQDTEAFF.

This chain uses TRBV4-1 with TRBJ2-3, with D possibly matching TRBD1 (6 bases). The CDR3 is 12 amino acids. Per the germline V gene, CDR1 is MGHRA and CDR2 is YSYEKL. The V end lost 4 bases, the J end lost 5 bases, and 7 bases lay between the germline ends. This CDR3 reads CASSLDRDTQYF. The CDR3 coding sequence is TGCGCCAGCAGCCTGGACAGAGATACGCAGTATTTT.

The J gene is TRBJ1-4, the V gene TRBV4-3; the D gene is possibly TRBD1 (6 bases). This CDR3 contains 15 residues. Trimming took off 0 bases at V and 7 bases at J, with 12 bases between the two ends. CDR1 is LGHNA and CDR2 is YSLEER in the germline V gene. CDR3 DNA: TGCGCCAGCAGCCAAGATCAATCAGGGGCTGAAAAACTGTTTTTT. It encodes CASSQDQSGAEKLFF.

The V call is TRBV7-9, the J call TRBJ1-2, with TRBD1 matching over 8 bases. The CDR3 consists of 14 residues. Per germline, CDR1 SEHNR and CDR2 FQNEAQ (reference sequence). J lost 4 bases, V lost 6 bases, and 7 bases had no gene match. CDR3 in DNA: TGTGCCAGCAGACCGGACAGGGTGGGCTATGGCTACACCTTC. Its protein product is CASRPDRVGYGYTF. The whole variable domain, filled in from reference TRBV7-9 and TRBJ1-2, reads DTGVSQNPRHKITKRGQNVTFRCDPISEHNRLYWYRQTLGQGPEFLTYFQNEAQLEKSRLLSDRFSAERPKGSFSTLEIQRTEQGDSAMYLCASRPDRVGYGYTFGSGTRLTVV.

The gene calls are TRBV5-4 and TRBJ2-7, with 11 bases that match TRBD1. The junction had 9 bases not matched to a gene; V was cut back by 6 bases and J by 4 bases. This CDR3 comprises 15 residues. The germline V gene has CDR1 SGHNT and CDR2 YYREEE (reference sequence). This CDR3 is CASTMGTGGPYEQYF. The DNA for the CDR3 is TGTGCCAGCACTATGGGGACAGGGGGACCGTACGAGCAGTACTTC.

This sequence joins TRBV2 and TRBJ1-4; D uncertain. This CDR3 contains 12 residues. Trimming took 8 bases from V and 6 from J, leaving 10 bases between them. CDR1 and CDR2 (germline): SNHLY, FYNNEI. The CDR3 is CASGWAYEKLFF. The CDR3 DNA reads TGTGCCAGCGGGTGGGCGTATGAAAAACTGTTTTTT.

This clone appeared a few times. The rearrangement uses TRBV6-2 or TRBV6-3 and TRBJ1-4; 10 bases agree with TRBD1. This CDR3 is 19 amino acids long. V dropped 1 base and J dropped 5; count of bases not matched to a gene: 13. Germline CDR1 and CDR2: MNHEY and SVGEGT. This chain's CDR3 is CASSYLSHRDRGQNEKLFF. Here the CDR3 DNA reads TGTGCCAGCAGTTACTTGTCCCACCGGGACAGGGGTCAAAATGAAAAACTGTTTTTT.

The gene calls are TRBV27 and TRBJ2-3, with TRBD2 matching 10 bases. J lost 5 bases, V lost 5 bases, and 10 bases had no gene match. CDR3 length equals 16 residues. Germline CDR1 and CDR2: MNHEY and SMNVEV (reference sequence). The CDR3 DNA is TGTGCCAGCAGTACCGGAGCGGGGGGGCCGGAAGATACGCAGTATTTT. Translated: CASSTGAGGPEDTQYF.

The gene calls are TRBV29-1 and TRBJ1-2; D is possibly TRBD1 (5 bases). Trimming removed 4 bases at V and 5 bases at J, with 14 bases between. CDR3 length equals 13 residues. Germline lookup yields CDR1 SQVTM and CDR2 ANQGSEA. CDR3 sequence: CSVGARDLYGYTF. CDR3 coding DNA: TGCAGCGTTGGGGCCAGGGATCTTTATGGCTACACCTTC.

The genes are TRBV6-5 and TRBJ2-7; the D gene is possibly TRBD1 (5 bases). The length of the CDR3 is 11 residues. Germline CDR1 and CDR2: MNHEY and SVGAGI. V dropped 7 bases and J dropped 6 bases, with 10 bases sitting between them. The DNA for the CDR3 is TGTGCCAGCAATCAGGGTTTCGAGCAGTACTTC. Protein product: CASNQGFEQYF.

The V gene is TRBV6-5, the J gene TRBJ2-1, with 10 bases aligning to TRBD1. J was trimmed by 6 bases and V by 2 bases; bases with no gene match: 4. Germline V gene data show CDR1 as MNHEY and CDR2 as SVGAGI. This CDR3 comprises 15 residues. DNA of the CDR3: TGTGCCAGCAGTTACGACAGGGGGCCCGTCAATGAGCAGTTCTTC. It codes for CASSYDRGPVNEQFF.

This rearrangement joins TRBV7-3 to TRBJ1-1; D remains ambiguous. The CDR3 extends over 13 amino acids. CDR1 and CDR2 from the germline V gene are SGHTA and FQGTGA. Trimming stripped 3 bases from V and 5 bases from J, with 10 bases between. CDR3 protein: CASSFEGRTEAFF. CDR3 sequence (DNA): TGTGCCAGCAGCTTTGAGGGCCGGACTGAAGCTTTCTTT.

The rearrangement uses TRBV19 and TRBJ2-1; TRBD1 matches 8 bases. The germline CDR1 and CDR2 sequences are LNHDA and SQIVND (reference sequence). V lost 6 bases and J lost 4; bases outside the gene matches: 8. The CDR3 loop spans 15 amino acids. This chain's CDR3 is CASSQGTGNYNEQFF. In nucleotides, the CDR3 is TGTGCCAGTAGCCAGGGGACAGGTAATTACAATGAGCAGTTCTTC.

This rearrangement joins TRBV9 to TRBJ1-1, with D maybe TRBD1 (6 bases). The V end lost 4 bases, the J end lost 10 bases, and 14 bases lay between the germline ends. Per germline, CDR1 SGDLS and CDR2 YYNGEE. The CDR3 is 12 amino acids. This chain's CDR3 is CASSQGGQRAFF. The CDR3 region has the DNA TGTGCCAGCAGCCAAGGGGGTCAAAGAGCTTTCTTT.

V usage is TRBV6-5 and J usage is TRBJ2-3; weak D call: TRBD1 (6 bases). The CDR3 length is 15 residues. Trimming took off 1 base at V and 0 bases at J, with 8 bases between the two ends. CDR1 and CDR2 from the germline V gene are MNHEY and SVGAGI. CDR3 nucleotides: TGTGCCAGCAGTTACTTGGACAGAAGCACAGATACGCAGTATTTT. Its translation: CASSYLDRSTDTQYF.

The CDR3 region is CASSETAVSYEQYF. As DNA, the CDR3 is TGTGCCAGCAGTGAGACAGCAGTATCCTACGAGCAGTACTTC. The chain has TRBV6-1 and TRBJ2-7; D might be TRBD1 (5 bases). V was clipped by 3 bases and J by 1 base, with 10 bases between them. The CDR3 consists of 14 residues. Germline CDR1 and CDR2: MNHNS and SASEGT.

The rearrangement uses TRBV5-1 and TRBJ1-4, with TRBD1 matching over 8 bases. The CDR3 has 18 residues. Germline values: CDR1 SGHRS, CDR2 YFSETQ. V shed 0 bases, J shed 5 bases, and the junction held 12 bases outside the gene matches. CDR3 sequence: CASSLVLEGGQENEKLFF. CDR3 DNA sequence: TGCGCCAGCAGCTTGGTCTTAGAGGGGGGACAGGAGAATGAAAAACTGTTTTTT.

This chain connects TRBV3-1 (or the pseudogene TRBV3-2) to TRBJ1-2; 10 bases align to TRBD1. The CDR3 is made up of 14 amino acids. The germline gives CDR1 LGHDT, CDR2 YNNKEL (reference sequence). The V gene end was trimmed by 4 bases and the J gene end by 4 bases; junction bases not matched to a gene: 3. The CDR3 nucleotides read TGTGCCAGCAGCCTGGGACAGGGGAGCTATGGCTACACCTTC. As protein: CASSLGQGSYGYTF.

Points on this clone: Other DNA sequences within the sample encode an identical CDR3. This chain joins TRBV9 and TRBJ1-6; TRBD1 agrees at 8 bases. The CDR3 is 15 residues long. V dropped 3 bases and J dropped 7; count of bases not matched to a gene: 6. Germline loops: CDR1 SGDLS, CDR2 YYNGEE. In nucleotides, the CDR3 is TGTGCCAGCAGCGCCTCGGGACAGGACAATTCACCCCTCCACTTT. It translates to CASSASGQDNSPLHF.

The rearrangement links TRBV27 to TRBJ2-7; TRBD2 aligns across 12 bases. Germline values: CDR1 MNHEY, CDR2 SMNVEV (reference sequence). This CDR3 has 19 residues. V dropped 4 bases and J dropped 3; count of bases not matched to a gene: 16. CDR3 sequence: CASSSFLPTLAGGFYEQYF. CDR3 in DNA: TGTGCCAGCAGTTCCTTCCTACCGACTCTAGCGGGGGGGTTCTACGAGCAGTACTTC.

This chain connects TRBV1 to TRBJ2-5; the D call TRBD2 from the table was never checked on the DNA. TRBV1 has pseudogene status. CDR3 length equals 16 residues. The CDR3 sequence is CTSSQALAGGGETQYF. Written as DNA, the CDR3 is TGCACCAGCAGCCAAGCCTTAGCGGGGGGGGGAGAGACCCAGTACTTC.

Written as DNA, the CDR3 is TGTGCCAGCAGCTGGGGACTAGCCGCCTACAATGAGCAGTTCTTC. Protein sequence: CASSWGLAAYNEQFF. The chain uses TRBV11-1 and TRBJ2-1, with 9 positions matching TRBD2. The CDR3 extends over 15 amino acids. V lost 4 bases to trimming and J lost 2 bases; unmatched junction nucleotides: 3. CDR1 is SGHAT, CDR2 FQDESV, per germline (reference sequence).